The 14 T cell receptor beta chains below come from one sample, sequenced in a study of cytomegalovirus exposure and HLA in healthy donors. Use of 60 Vbeta and 13 Jbeta primers characterized the PCR. TCRdb's copy holds only in-frame clones and misses some; the assay was immunoSEQ multiplex PCR. The sample gives around 120,000 clones, about 74% of which show up once; 2.7% is in the top ten. Sequencing was performed on PBMCs. The receptors stem from a woman aged 40 to 50 in good health and CMV-seropositive.

The J gene is TRBJ2-7, the V gene TRBV5-8, with D tentatively TRBD1 (6 bases). The germline V gene encodes CDR1 SGHTS and CDR2 YDEGEE. This CDR3 spans 14 amino acids. V dropped 4 bases and J dropped 6 bases, with 17 bases sitting between them. The CDR3 is CASSGGRGIGEQYF. In DNA, the CDR3 is TGTGCCAGCAGCGGCGGCAGGGGAATAGGCGAGCAGTACTTC.

The CDR3 DNA reads as TGCAGCGTTGACGGCAGGGAAGGTGAAAAACTGTTTTTT. This gives the protein CSVDGREGEKLFF. The V and J genes are TRBV29-1 and TRBJ1-4; D might be TRBD1 (5 bases). Germline CDR1 and CDR2: SQVTM and ANQGSEA. The CDR3 has 13 residues. V was clipped by 3 bases and J by 7 bases, with 12 bases between them.

The chain employs TRBV6-5 and TRBJ1-3; D remains ambiguous. The CDR3 extends over 14 amino acids. The ends were cut back, 2 bases at V and 4 bases at J, with 9 bases in the middle. The germline CDR1 and CDR2 sequences are MNHEY and SVGAGI. As DNA, the CDR3 is TGTGCCAGCAGTTACGGTCAGGCCGGAAACACCATATATTTT. This encodes CASSYGQAGNTIYF.

V and J are TRBV2 and TRBJ2-6, with D possibly being TRBD2 (5 bases). The CDR3 extends over 14 amino acids. CDR1 SNHLY and CDR2 FYNNEI come from the germline V gene. V lost 11 bases and J lost 2, with 13 bases in between. The CDR3 DNA reads as TGTGCCGAGGGAGCTAGCCCTGGGGCCAACGTCCTGACTTTC. Residues: CAEGASPGANVLTF. The full variable domain, its missing parts supplied by reference TRBV2 and TRBJ2-6, is EPEVTQTPSHQVTQMGQEVILRCVPISNHLYFYWYRQILGQKVEFLVSFYNNEISEKSEIFDDQFSVERPDGSNFTLKIRSTKLEDSAMYFCAEGASPGANVLTFGAGSRLTVL.

V and J are TRBV7-2 and TRBJ2-3, with D possibly TRBD2 on 5 matching bases. CDR1 is SGHTA, CDR2 FQGNSA, per germline. This CDR3 spans 15 amino acids. V was pared by 1 base and J by 0 bases, with 8 bases between. The CDR3 DNA sequence: TGTGCCAGCAGCTTAGTGGGGAGTAGCACAGATACGCAGTATTTT. Translation gives CASSLVGSSTDTQYF. Complete variable domain (other parts from reference TRBV7-2 and TRBJ2-3): GAGVSQSPSNKVTEKGKDVELRCDPISGHTALYWYRQSLGQGLEFLIYFQGNSAPDKSGLPSDRFSAERTGGSVSTLTIQRTQQEDSAVYLCASSLVGSSTDTQYFGPGTRLTVL.

The V call is TRBV7-2, the J call TRBJ2-7, with 14 bases fitting TRBD2. Unmatched junction bases numbered 3, after V lost 1 base and J lost 4 bases. CDR1 SGHTA and CDR2 FQGNSA come from the germline V gene. The CDR3 is made up of 16 amino acids. The CDR3 sequence: CASSLVRTSGRYEQYF. The CDR3 bases are TGTGCCAGCAGCTTAGTACGGACTAGCGGGAGGTACGAGCAGTACTTC.

The chain has TRBV4-1 and TRBJ2-7, with D perhaps matching TRBD2 (6 bases). The V and J ends lost 1 base and 7 bases respectively, with 20 bases between them. Per germline, CDR1 MGHRA and CDR2 YSYEKL. This CDR3 is built from 16 residues. The CDR3 bases are TGCGCCAGCAGCCAAGGGTTGGCTAGCGTCCCATGGGAGCAGTACTTC. It encodes CASSQGLASVPWEQYF.

This clone was detected only a few times. The V gene is TRBV6-1, the J gene TRBJ2-1, with 7 positions matching TRBD2. The CDR3 consists of 13 residues. V trimming: 6 bases; J trimming: 10 bases; junction bases outside the gene matches: 9. The germline CDR1 and CDR2 sequences are MNHNS and SASEGT. The CDR3 reads CASSQGTTGEQFF. The CDR3 DNA reads as TGTGCCAGCAGCCAAGGGACTACCGGGGAGCAGTTCTTC.

Only a few counts were recorded for this clone. The chain links TRBV29-1 to TRBJ2-7; 9 bases map to TRBD2. The V gene end was trimmed by 1 base and the J gene end by 2 bases; junction bases not matched to a gene: 3. The CDR3 loop spans 14 amino acids. Looked up from germline, CDR1 is SQVTM and CDR2 is ANQGSEA. The CDR3 is CSVEGGGGAYEQYF. The CDR3 bases are TGCAGCGTTGAAGGTGGCGGGGGGGCCTACGAGCAGTACTTC.

CDR3 region: CASSPRQGRGQELFF. In nucleotides, the CDR3 is TGTGCCAGCTCACCCAGACAGGGGAGAGGCCAGGAGCTGTTTTTT. The genes are TRBV18 and TRBJ2-2; 8 positions agree with TRBD1. The CDR3 is 15 amino acids. Germline CDR1 and CDR2: KGHSH and LQKENI. V shed 3 bases and J 10 bases; nucleotides not matched to a gene: 10. Full variable domain (outside the CDR3, taken from reference TRBV18 and TRBJ2-2): NAGVMQNPRHLVRRRGQEARLRCSPMKGHSHVYWYRQLPEEGLKFMVYLQKENIIDESGMPKERFSAEFPKEGPSILRIQQVVRGDSAAYFCASSPRQGRGQELFFGEGSRLTVL.

This chain uses TRBV4-1 with TRBJ1-2; 10 nucleotides line up with TRBD1. The length of the CDR3 is 15 residues. The V segment lost 3 bases and the J segment 2 bases; nucleotides outside the gene matches: 3. Per germline, CDR1 MGHRA and CDR2 YSYEKL. CDR3 nucleotide sequence: TGCGCCAGCAGCCAGCCGGGACAGGGGAACTATGGCTACACCTTC. The encoded protein is CASSQPGQGNYGYTF.

This clone came up once. V is TRBV10-1 and J is TRBJ1-2, with a tentative D call TRBD1 (6 bases). The CDR3 length is 12 residues. V lost 6 bases and J lost 4, with 9 bases in between. CDR1 is WNHNN and CDR2 is SYGVQD in the germline V gene (reference sequence). CDR3 sequence (DNA): TGCGCCAGCAGGGACAGCTTCTATGGCTACACCTTC. Translation: CASRDSFYGYTF.

The chain couples TRBV4-1 to TRBJ1-2; D is ambiguous. Germline CDR1 MGHRA, CDR2 YSYEKL. This CDR3 region has 13 residues. V was clipped by 0 bases and J by 7 bases, with 9 bases between them. Here the CDR3 DNA reads TGCGCCAGCAGCCAAGATGGAGGTCTTGGCTACACCTTC. It translates to CASSQDGGLGYTF.

The chain couples TRBV2 to TRBJ2-5; D is possibly TRBD1 (5 bases). Germline CDR1 and CDR2: SNHLY and FYNNEI. V shed 3 bases and J shed 5 bases, with 13 bases lying between them. This CDR3 comprises 14 residues. Written as DNA, the CDR3 is TGTGCCAGCAGTGATGACAGCCTGTGGGAGACCCAGTACTTC. As protein: CASSDDSLWETQYF.